This record concerns one T cell receptor beta chain sequence. The data belong to a study of blood T cell repertoires in COVID-19. Overall study context: Samples of COVID-19 (acute and convalescent) were obtained from the United States, Italy and Spain.

The CDR3 runs to 17 residues. Per germline, CDR1 LGHNT and CDR2 FRNRAP. V was trimmed by 6 bases and J by 0 bases, leaving 20 bases between them. Authors' methods: Amplified reference gene primers provided the basis for estimating nucleated cell counts. Profiled with immunoSEQ multiplex PCR; TCRdb holds only in-frame clones, not every one. That table is the source of V, J and clone size, and D and trimming were worked out from the DNA. The profile shows some 160,000 clones, approximately 87% of them singletons. Participants were aged about 18 to 100 years from around 26 US areas. Participant reports of clinical history set cohort assignment.

J is TRBJ1-1 and V is TRBV12-5; tentatively, D is TRBD1 (6 bases). The TCR was taken from a woman aged 50 to 65 who had recovered from COVID-19. Input material: PBMCs or T cells enriched from blood (not recorded which). Here the CDR3 DNA reads TGTGCTAGTGGCACTGGACAGTTTAGTAATTTGAACACTGAAGCTTTCTTT. Protein sequence: CASGTGQFSNLNTEAFF. Full variable domain (rest looked up from reference TRBV12-5 and TRBJ1-1): DARVTQTPRHKVTEMGQEVTMRCQPILGHNTVFWYRQTMMQGLELLAYFRNRAPLDDSGMPKDRFSAEMPDATLATLKIQPSEPRDSAVYFCASGTGQFSNLNTEAFFGQGTRLTVV.